Below are 9 T cell receptor beta chains sequenced from a single sample in a study of a mutant IDH1 vaccine in newly diagnosed glioma. The protocol was immunoSEQ multiplex PCR, while the TCRdb copy is restricted to in-frame clones and leaves out a portion. In the table there are tens of thousands of clones, approximately 86% of which are singletons. No cognate antigen is known for these TCRs. As for time point: week 5, during vaccination. Topical imiquimod accompanied each vaccine dose, which consisted of 300 ug of mutant IDH1 20-mer peptide. The source material was PBMCs, sampled from a glioma patient whose treatment included an IDH1 peptide vaccine. The source of these receptors is a woman in her late teens or twenties with glioma. Some clones in this sample may be carry-over from other donors' samples.

This clone was recorded a few times. The CDR3 region has the DNA TGTGCCAGCTCACCACCAGGTTCATCTAATCAGCCCCAGCATTTT. This codes for CASSPPGSSNQPQHF. The chain uses TRBV18 and TRBJ1-5; D is undetermined. The CDR3 runs to 15 residues. The V end was cut by 0 bases, the J end by 4 bases, with 10 bases between. CDR1 is KGHSH and CDR2 is LQKENI in the germline V gene.

Comments on this clone: A read error may produce the germline difference seen at one junction end. The chain is built from TRBV25-1 and TRBJ2-3; TRBD2 matches at 10 bases. Germline-derived CDR1 and CDR2 are MGHDK and SYGVNS. The CDR3 loop spans 16 amino acids. The CDR3 reads CASSVRASGSRDTQYF. CDR3 coding DNA: TGTGCCAGCAGTGTAAGGGCTAGCGGGAGCAGAGATACGCAGTATTTT.

This clone appeared a few times. The chain uses TRBV29-1 and TRBJ2-7; 10 bases map to TRBD1. The V gene end was trimmed by 6 bases and the J gene end by 2 bases; junction bases not matched to a gene: 1. Germline V gives CDR1 SQVTM, CDR2 ANQGSEA. The CDR3 consists of 12 residues. The CDR3 is CSVGTGAYEQYF. Here the CDR3 DNA reads TGCAGCGTGGGGACAGGGGCCTACGAGCAGTACTTC.

CDR3 protein: CAWRGDGFSGNTIYF. In DNA form, the CDR3 reads TGTGCCTGGAGGGGGGACGGGTTCTCTGGAAACACCATATATTTT. V is TRBV30 and J is TRBJ1-3, with a weak D call TRBD1 (5 bases). The CDR3 length is 15 residues. Per germline, CDR1 GTSNPN and CDR2 SVGIG (reference sequence). V dropped 3 bases and J dropped 0 bases, with 12 bases sitting between them.

A few counts support this clone. The chain recombines TRBV5-6 with TRBJ1-1; the D gene is possibly TRBD1 (5 bases). Germline CDR1 SGHDT, CDR2 YYEEEE. The V end was cut by 1 base, the J end by 5 bases, with 21 bases between. The CDR3 totals 17 residues. CDR3 DNA: TGTGCCAGCAGCTTGTTATTATCGCGGCAGGGTGGGACTGAAGCTTTCTTT. Its translation: CASSLLLSRQGGTEAFF.

The chain recombines TRBV30 with TRBJ1-2; D gene ambiguous. The germline gives CDR1 GTSNPN, CDR2 SVGIG (reference sequence). The CDR3 runs 12 residues. Deletions cut 4 bases from V and 2 bases from J, with 8 bases between. The CDR3 region has the DNA TGTGCCTGGAATGGAGGGAACTATGGCTACACCTTC. This encodes CAWNGGNYGYTF.

CDR3 in DNA: TGTGCCAGCAGCCCGACTTGGAATCAGCCCCAGCATTTT. Its protein product is CASSPTWNQPQHF. This sequence joins TRBV11-3 and TRBJ1-5; D is ambiguous. The V end lost 5 bases, the J end lost 4 bases, and 9 bases lay between the germline ends. There are 13 residues in the CDR3. Germline CDR1 reads SGHNT; CDR2 reads YENEEA. Full variable domain (outside the CDR3, taken from reference TRBV11-3 and TRBJ1-5): EAGVVQSPRYKIIEKKQPVAFWCNPISGHNTLYWYLQNLGQGPELLIRYENEEAVDDSQLPKDRFSAERLKGVDSTLKIQPAELGDSAVYLCASSPTWNQPQHFGDGTRLSIL.

The rearrangement uses TRBV7-3 and TRBJ2-7; D may match TRBD1 or TRBD2 (6 bases each). CDR3 length: 13 residues. Germline CDR1 SGHTA, CDR2 FQGTGA. Trimming pared 4 bases from V and 5 bases from J, leaving 12 bases between. The CDR3 DNA follows: TGTGCCAGCAGCTCCTCCGGGGGCGACGAGCAGTACTTC. Translating gives CASSSSGGDEQYF.

A single count supports this clone. The CDR3 coding sequence is TGTGCTAGTGGTTCCGGACCGGGACAGGGAAATTCACCCCTCCACTTT. This gives the protein CASGSGPGQGNSPLHF. The rearrangement links TRBV12-5 to TRBJ1-6; 9 positions agree with TRBD1. Unmatched junction bases numbered 8, after V lost 4 bases and J lost 7 bases. CDR3 length: 16 residues. The germline V gene encodes CDR1 LGHNT and CDR2 FRNRAP.